This TCR beta chain appears in the sequencing data of a study of T cells after yellow fever vaccination. Background on the study: Low-cell-number fractions were prepared with SMART-Seq v4 Ultra Low Input.

CDR1 LGHNA and CDR2 YSLEER come from the germline V gene. This CDR3 comprises 15 residues. The V gene end was trimmed by 3 bases and the J gene end by 4 bases; junction bases not matched to a gene: 6. Study-wide findings and caveats: It was a weaker secondary response, yet one that peaked faster, at day 5 versus 15. Contaminants from the bulk population, in the form of abundant clonotypes, could be found in FACS-sorted repertoires. Among primary-vaccination clones, most reappeared after the booster, at 95% to 96% for CD4 and 85% to 90% for CD8.

This clonotype occurred many times. TCRdb used MiXCR to reprocess the 5' RACE reads, holding one entry per CDR3 protein. Of 30,000 to 35,000 distinct CDR3 sequences in the sample, about 6.3% were seen once. The source of this sequence is a man younger than 35 who received the YFV17D yellow fever vaccine. The genes are TRBV4-3 and TRBJ1-5; 7 positions agree with TRBD1. Sequencing was performed on PBMCs, either bulk or a sorted T-cell subset (CD4+, CD8+, memory, or dextramer-sorted; not recorded which), taken on the day of the first yellow fever vaccination. CDR3 nucleotides: TGCGCCAGCAGCCACTACAGGGGTGGTAATCAGCCCCAGCATTTT. This translates into CASSHYRGGNQPQHF.